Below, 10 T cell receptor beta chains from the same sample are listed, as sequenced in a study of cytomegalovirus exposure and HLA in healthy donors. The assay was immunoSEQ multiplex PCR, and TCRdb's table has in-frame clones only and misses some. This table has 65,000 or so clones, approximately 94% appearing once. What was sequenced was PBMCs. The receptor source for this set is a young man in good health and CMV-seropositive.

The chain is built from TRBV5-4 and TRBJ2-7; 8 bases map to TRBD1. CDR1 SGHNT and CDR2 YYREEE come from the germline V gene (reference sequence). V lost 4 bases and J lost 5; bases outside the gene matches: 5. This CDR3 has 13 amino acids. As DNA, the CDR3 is TGTGCCAGCAGCAAGGACAGGGAAAACGAGCAGTACTTC. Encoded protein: CASSKDRENEQYF.

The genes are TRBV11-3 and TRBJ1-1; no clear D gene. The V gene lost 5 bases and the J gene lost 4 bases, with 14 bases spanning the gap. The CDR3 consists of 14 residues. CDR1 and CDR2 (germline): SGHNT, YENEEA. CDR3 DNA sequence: TGTGCCAGCAGCCTGACGGGTATGAGCACTGAAGCTTTCTTT. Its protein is CASSLTGMSTEAFF.

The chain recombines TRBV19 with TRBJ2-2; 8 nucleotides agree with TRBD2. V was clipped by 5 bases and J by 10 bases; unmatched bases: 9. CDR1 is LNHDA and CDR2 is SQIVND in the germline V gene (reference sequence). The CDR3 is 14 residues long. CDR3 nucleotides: TGTGCCAGTAGTCCCGGGGGGGGAGCTCCGGAGCTGTTTTTT. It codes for CASSPGGGAPELFF.

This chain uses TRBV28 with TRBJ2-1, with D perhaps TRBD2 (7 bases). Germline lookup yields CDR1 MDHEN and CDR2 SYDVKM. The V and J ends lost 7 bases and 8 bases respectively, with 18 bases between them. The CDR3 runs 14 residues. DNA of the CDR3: TGTGCCAGCACAGTGGGAGGGGGGAGAGATGAGCAGTTCTTC. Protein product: CASTVGGGRDEQFF.

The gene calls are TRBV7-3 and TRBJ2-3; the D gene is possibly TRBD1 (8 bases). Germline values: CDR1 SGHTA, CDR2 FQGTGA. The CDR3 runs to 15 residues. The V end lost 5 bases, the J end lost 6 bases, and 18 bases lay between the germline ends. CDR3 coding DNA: TGTGCCAGCAGCCCAGGGGGCGCGGGGGCCGATACGCAGTATTTT. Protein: CASSPGGAGADTQYF.

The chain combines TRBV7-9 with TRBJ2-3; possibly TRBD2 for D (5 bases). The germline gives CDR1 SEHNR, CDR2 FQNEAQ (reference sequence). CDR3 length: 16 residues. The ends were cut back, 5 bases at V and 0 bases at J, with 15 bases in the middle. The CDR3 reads CASSQPTTTSTDTQYF. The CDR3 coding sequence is TGTGCCAGCAGCCAGCCCACGACTACTAGCACAGATACGCAGTATTTT. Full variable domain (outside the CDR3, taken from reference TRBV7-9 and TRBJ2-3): DTGVSQNPRHKITKRGQNVTFRCDPISEHNRLYWYRQTLGQGPEFLTYFQNEAQLEKSRLLSDRFSAERPKGSFSTLEIQRTEQGDSAMYLCASSQPTTTSTDTQYFGPGTRLTVL.

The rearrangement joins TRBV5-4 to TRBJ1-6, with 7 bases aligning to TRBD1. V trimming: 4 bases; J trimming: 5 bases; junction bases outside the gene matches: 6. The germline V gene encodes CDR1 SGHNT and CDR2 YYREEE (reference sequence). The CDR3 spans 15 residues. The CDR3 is CASSLSRGNNSPLHF. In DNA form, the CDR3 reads TGTGCCAGCAGCCTTTCCAGGGGGAATAATTCACCCCTCCACTTT.

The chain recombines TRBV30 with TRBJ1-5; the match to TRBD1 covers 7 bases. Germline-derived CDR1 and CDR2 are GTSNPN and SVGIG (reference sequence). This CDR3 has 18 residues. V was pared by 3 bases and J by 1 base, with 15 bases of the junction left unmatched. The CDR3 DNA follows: TGTGCCTGGAGCCGGGTGGGGACAGCTGATGGAAGCAATCAGCCCCAGCATTTT. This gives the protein CAWSRVGTADGSNQPQHF.

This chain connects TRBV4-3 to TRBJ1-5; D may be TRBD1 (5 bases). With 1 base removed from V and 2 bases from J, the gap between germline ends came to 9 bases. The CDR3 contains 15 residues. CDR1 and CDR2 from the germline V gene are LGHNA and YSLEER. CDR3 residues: CASSQGVGGNQPQHF. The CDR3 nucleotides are TGCGCCAGCAGCCAAGGAGTAGGGGGCAATCAGCCCCAGCATTTT.

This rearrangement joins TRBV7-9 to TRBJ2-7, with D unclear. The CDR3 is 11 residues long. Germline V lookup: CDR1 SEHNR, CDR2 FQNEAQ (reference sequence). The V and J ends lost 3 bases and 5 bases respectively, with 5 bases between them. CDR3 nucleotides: TGTGCCAGCAGCTTTCTCGACGAGCAGTACTTC. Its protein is CASSFLDEQYF. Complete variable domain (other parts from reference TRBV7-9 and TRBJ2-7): DTGVSQNPRHKITKRGQNVTFRCDPISEHNRLYWYRQTLGQGPEFLTYFQNEAQLEKSRLLSDRFSAERPKGSFSTLEIQRTEQGDSAMYLCASSFLDEQYFGPGTRLTVT.